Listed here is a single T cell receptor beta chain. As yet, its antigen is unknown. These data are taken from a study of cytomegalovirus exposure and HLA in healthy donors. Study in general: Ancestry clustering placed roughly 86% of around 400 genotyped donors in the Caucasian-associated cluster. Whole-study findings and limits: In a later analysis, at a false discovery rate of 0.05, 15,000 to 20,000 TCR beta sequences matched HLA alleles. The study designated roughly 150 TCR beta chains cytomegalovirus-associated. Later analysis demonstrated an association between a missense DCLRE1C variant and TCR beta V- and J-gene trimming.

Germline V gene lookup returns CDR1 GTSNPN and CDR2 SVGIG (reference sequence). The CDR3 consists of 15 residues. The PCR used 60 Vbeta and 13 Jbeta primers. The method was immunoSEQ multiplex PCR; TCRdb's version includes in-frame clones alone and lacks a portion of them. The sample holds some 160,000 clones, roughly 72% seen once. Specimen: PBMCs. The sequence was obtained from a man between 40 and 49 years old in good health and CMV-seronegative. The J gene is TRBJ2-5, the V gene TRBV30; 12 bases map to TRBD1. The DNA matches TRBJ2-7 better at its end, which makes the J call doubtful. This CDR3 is CAWSVLGTGGNEQYF. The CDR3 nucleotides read TGTGCCTGGAGTGTACTTGGGACAGGGGGCAACGAGCAGTACTTC.